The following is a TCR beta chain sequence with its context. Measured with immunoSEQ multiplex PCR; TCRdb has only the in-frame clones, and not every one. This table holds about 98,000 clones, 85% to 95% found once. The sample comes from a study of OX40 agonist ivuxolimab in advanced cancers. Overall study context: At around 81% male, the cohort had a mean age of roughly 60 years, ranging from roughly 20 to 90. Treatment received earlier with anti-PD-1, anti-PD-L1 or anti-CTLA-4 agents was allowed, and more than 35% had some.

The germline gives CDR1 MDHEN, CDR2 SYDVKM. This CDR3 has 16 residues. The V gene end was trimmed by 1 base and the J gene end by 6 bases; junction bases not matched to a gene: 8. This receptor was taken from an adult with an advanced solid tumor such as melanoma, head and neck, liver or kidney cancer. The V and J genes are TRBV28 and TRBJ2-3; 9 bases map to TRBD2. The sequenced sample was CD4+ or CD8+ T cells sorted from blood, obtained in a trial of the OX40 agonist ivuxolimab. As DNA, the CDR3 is TGTGCCAGCAGTTTATCTTACCGGAGCGGGAGGGATACGCAGTATTTT. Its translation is CASSLSYRSGRDTQYF.